This record concerns one TCR beta chain sequence. The primer mix had 60 Vbeta and 13 Jbeta primers. The method was immunoSEQ multiplex PCR; TCRdb's version includes in-frame clones alone and lacks a portion of them. There are about 140,000 clones in the sample; about four fifths occur only once, and about 3.2% lies in the top ten. This sample was included in a study of cytomegalovirus exposure and HLA in healthy donors. The specimen was PBMCs. The TCR comes from a man between 18 and 29 years old in good health and CMV-seropositive.

The CDR3 nucleotides are TGCGCCAGCAGCCACATTATTAATACCCGAACTGGTGGAAACACCATATATTTT. Protein sequence: CASSHIINTRTGGNTIYF. This sequence joins TRBV4-1 and TRBJ1-3, with no clear D. V lost 3 bases and J 3 bases, leaving 21 bases between the germline ends. CDR1 MGHRA and CDR2 YSYEKL come from the germline V gene. The CDR3 loop spans 18 amino acids.